The following is a TCR beta chain sequence with its context. Patients in Seattle were enrolled during active infection, then followed longitudinally. This record belongs to a study of blood T cell repertoires in COVID-19. Overall study context: Italy, Spain and the United States were the sources of the convalescent and acute COVID-19 samples.

The V gene lost 2 bases and the J gene lost 5 bases, with 13 bases spanning the gap. The CDR3 runs to 14 residues. Germline lookup yields CDR1 KGHSH and CDR2 LQKENI. Original processing notes: Reference gene primer amplification in the assay estimated nucleated cell counts. Repertoires were generated with immunoSEQ multiplex PCR, while TCRdb's copy carries only in-frame clones and drops some. That table supplies the V and J calls and clone size; D and trimming were determined from the DNA. Of approximately 120,000 clones in the sample, 75% to 90% were seen once. This TCR was recovered from a woman of 80 years or more with COVID-19, enrolled during active disease. The J gene is TRBJ2-7, the V gene TRBV18; D unclear. Specimen: peripheral blood. DNA of the CDR3: TGTGCCAGCTCACCAGAAACGGTTCGGGACGAGCAGTACTTC. Its protein is CASSPETVRDEQYF.